This TCR beta chain was identified in a study of blood T cell repertoires in COVID-19 (TCRdb year 2020). In terms of the full investigation: The collaborator samples originated in the United States, Italy and Spain and spanned the acute and convalescent phases of COVID-19. Subjects who had been exposed to COVID-19, were actively infected with it, or had recovered from it provided the deeply sampled blood TCRbeta repertoires that made up the dataset. Samples came from the ongoing ImmuneRACE study (first 160 participants) plus 1,254 subjects from 6 global collaborators. The repertoires were released in a freely available public database intended as a resource for research on the immune response to SARS-CoV-2. A de-identified subject ID, COVID-19 status, age in years and sex were almost always included in the sample metadata. The prospective study material was composed of cDNA or gDNA derived from T cells, B-cell-depleted T cells, or PBMCs. Where available, HLA class I and class II types were taken from metadata supplied by the sample provider and were not determined by assay-based typing.

General study outcomes and caveats: How much clinical and demographic metadata was included differed by source and by participant, and the metadata was provided uncurated.

The immunoSEQ Assay, a bias-controlled multiplex PCR, was used to amplify TCRbeta CDR3 regions from genomic DNA. In the original analysis: Nucleated cell counts per sample were estimated from amplification of reference gene primers within the assay. To quantify the absolute abundance of each unique TCRbeta CDR3 rearrangement, sequence reads were collapsed and filtered. For each sample, productive Simpson clonality was calculated as the square root of Simpson's diversity index across productive rearrangements. Sourced from immuneACCESS, this table was stored by TCRdb with only in-frame sequences that have V and J called. A share of the clones is absent; for the studies checked, an unresolved V gene accounts for under half, and the remainder has no known explanation. Clonal size and the V and J genes are those of that table, whereas D and trimming came from the DNA. This sample holds hundreds of thousands of clones; nearly 90% were observed only once. Around 3% of the sample rests with the top ten.

Whole blood was collected in K2EDTA tubes by collaborating institutions according to the institutions' own protocols. For TCRbeta analysis, collaborators shipped samples as frozen whole blood, isolated PBMCs, or DNA extracted from either of those sample types. This clone was recorded a few times. It has no known antigen specificity. Within one base of it there is no much larger clone, and no base qualities were kept. This TCR derives from a man between 18 and 29 years old with active or convalescent COVID-19. The material sequenced was peripheral blood.

The CDR3: CASSLQQGNNEKLFF. In nucleotides, the sequence is TGTGCCAGCAGCCTCCAACAGGGGAATAATGAAAAACTGTTTTTT. The chain joins TRBV7-2 to TRBJ1-4; TRBD1 lines up with 7 middle nucleotides. Based on the germline V gene, the CDR1 and CDR2 sequences are SGHTA and FQGNSA. From its cysteine to its phenylalanine, the CDR3 spans 15 amino acids. Only the CDR3 region is kept as DNA, spanning 45 bases read in frame from base 1. From V the trimming removes 5 bases and from J it removes 4 bases, while the gene matches leave 7 bases of the junction unaccounted for.